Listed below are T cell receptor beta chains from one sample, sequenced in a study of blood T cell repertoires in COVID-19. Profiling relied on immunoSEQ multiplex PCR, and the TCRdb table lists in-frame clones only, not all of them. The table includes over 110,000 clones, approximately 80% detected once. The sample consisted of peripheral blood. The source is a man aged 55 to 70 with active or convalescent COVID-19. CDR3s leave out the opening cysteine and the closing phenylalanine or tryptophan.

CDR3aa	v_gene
ASSPQRANTGELF	TRBV18
ASSLAPYLGGKETQY	TRBV11-3
ASSLGGIRSNQPQH	TRBV5-6
AWTRDRGLNGYT	TRBV30
ASSYDITSTDTQY	TRBV6-5
AISLGQGDYGYT	TRBV10-3
ASSQRDTLYQETQY	TRBV11-2
ASSPRNTGELF	TRBV3-1/TRBV3-2
ASSLAGDRGTSPLH	TRBV7-9
ASSQFGFGTSDNEQF	TRBV19
ASSQASGFSYNEQF	TRBV14
ASSLVSSGGAYNEQF	TRBV11-3
ASSLMSGGSHGYT	TRBV27
ASSYPPGQGGSPLH	TRBV6-5
ASSIDTVTEAF	TRBV12-3/TRBV12-4
ASSSPGRLNTEAF	TRBV28
ASSLARPTEAF	TRBV13
AISEPGRTTYEQY	TRBV10-3
ASTDSVLSDEQF	TRBV6-5
ASSPLPYKNIQY	TRBV11-2
ATRAGSNTEAF	TRBV15
ASSLRQVSPNTEAF	TRBV7-9